Each of the 26 T cell receptor beta chains below was sequenced from the same sample in a study of OX40 agonist ivuxolimab in advanced cancers. TCRdb keeps only in-frame clones here, not all; method: immunoSEQ multiplex PCR. This table holds under 45,000 clones, roughly 80% found once. This sample comprised CD4+ or CD8+ T cells sorted from blood, obtained in a trial of the OX40 agonist ivuxolimab. The receptor source for this set is an adult with an advanced solid tumor such as melanoma, head and neck, liver or kidney cancer.

The chain joins TRBV29-1 to TRBJ2-1; TRBD1 is a possible D gene (5 bases). The germline V gene encodes CDR1 SQVTM and CDR2 ANQGSEA. This CDR3 region has 10 residues. The V gene lost 5 bases and the J gene lost 8 bases, with 7 bases spanning the gap. CDR3 residues: CSVLGDEQFF. CDR3 sequence (DNA): TGCAGCGTTTTAGGGGATGAGCAGTTCTTC.

The chain combines TRBV5-5 with TRBJ1-2, with D perhaps matching TRBD1 (6 bases). Germline CDR1 SGHKS, CDR2 YYEKEE (reference sequence). V lost 0 bases to trimming and J lost 0 bases, with 12 bases between them. The CDR3 is made up of 16 amino acids. CDR3 DNA sequence: TGTGCCAGCAGCTTGGACAGGGCCTTAGCTAACTATGGCTACACCTTC. This encodes CASSLDRALANYGYTF.

This rearrangement joins TRBV30 to TRBJ1-5; no clear D. Trimming took off 0 bases at V and 3 bases at J, with 6 bases between the two ends. The CDR3 has 13 residues. Germline CDR1 is GTSNPN and CDR2 is SVGIG (reference sequence). The CDR3 bases are TGTGCCTGGAGTGTACAGAACAATCAGCCCCAGCATTTT. It yields the protein CAWSVQNNQPQHF.

This chain uses TRBV14 with TRBJ2-1, with TRBD1 matching 7 bases. The CDR3 has 15 amino acids. The V and J ends lost 0 bases and 12 bases, in that order; junction bases with no gene match: 11. Per germline, CDR1 SGHDN and CDR2 FVKESK. The CDR3 protein is CASSQDISTGRVQFF. DNA of the CDR3: TGTGCCAGCAGCCAAGATATTTCGACAGGGAGAGTGCAGTTCTTC.

The chain joins TRBV5-4 to TRBJ1-1; 8 nucleotides align to TRBD1. Per the germline V gene, CDR1 is SGHNT and CDR2 is YYREEE (reference sequence). This CDR3 contains 13 residues. The V and J ends lost 3 bases and 4 bases, in that order; junction bases with no gene match: 2. In DNA form, the CDR3 reads TGTGCCAGCAGCTGGGACAGGACCACTGAAGCTTTCTTT. It codes for CASSWDRTTEAFF.

This chain links TRBV7-8 with TRBJ2-5; 9 bases line up with TRBD1. This CDR3 has 14 residues. Germline-derived CDR1 and CDR2 are SGHVS and FQNEAQ. J gave up 4 bases and V 1 base, and 1 base lay outside the gene matches. CDR3 sequence: CASSLGDRAETQYF. CDR3 nucleotide sequence: TGTGCCAGCAGCTTAGGGGACAGGGCAGAGACCCAGTACTTC.

This rearrangement joins TRBV6-5 to TRBJ1-4; D is undetermined. Germline CDR1 is MNHEY and CDR2 is SVGAGI. Trimming left V 8 bases short and J 8 bases short, with 6 bases between. CDR3 length: 10 amino acids. CDR3 sequence reads: CASAGEKLFF. DNA for the CDR3: TGTGCCAGCGCCGGGGAAAAACTGTTTTTT.

In its sample, this clone was seen once. The rearrangement links TRBV12-2 to TRBJ2-3; TRBD1 is the table's D call, not checked against the DNA. TRBV12-2 is a documented pseudogene. CDR3 size: 21 residues. CDR3 nucleotide sequence: TGTGCAAGTCGCTTAGCGATGGGCCAGGAATACTCGGGACAGGGCACAGATACGCAGTATTTT. It is translated as CASRLAMGQEYSGQGTDTQYF.

The chain joins TRBV30 to TRBJ1-5; no clear D gene. This CDR3 comprises 13 residues. V lost 1 base and J 3 bases, leaving 7 bases between the germline ends. Germline V CDR1 and CDR2: GTSNPN, SVGIG (reference sequence). CDR3 sequence (DNA): TGTGCCTGGAGTGCATCAACCAATCAGCCCCAGCATTTT. This sequence encodes CAWSASTNQPQHF.

V is TRBV4-1 and J is TRBJ2-7; D is ambiguous. The V gene lost 4 bases and the J gene lost 3 bases, with 16 bases spanning the gap. Germline CDR1 reads MGHRA; CDR2 reads YSYEKL. The CDR3 spans 15 residues. DNA of the CDR3: TGCGCCAGCAGCCCGTCAGGAGTGCTTGACTACGAGCAGTACTTC. This codes for CASSPSGVLDYEQYF.

The genes are TRBV18 and TRBJ1-3, with no clear D. This CDR3 is 13 amino acids long. Trimming took off 5 bases at V and 4 bases at J, with 9 bases between the two ends. The germline V gene has CDR1 KGHSH and CDR2 LQKENI. The DNA for the CDR3 is TGTGCCAGCTCAAGGGAGTCCGGAAACACCATATATTTT. This encodes CASSRESGNTIYF.

The chain has TRBV10-3 and TRBJ2-1; D call uncertain. CDR3 length: 12 amino acids. CDR1 and CDR2 (germline): ENHRY, SYGVKD. V lost 6 bases and J lost 4, with 7 bases in between. The CDR3 DNA sequence: TGTGCCATCAGCGCCCAGTACAATGAGCAGTTCTTC. Amino acids: CAISAQYNEQFF.

This rearrangement joins TRBV18 to TRBJ2-1; D possibly corresponds to TRBD1 (5 bases). V dropped 1 base and J dropped 8 bases, with 12 bases sitting between them. Germline CDR1 KGHSH, CDR2 LQKENI. The CDR3 has 14 residues. CDR3 sequence: CASSPQYTGHEQFF. The CDR3 nucleotides read TGTGCCAGCTCACCACAATATACAGGACATGAGCAGTTCTTC.

The chain has TRBV28 and TRBJ1-3; D remains unclear. Trimming shortened V by 5 bases and J by 0 bases, and 8 bases separated the two germline ends. The V gene's germline CDR1 is MDHEN and CDR2 SYDVKM. The CDR3 has 14 residues. The CDR3 nucleotides read TGTGCCAGCAGTCCGCAACTCTCTGGAAACACCATATATTTT. Residues: CASSPQLSGNTIYF.

As to this clone: The same CDR3 can be traced to other DNA sequences in this sample. The chain combines TRBV7-2 with TRBJ1-4; unclear D gene. Per the germline V gene, CDR1 is SGHTA and CDR2 is FQGNSA. V was cut by 1 base and J by 2 bases, with 8 bases left in between. The length of the CDR3 is 15 residues. In nucleotides, the CDR3 is TGTGCCAGCAGCTTAGTCGGAGGGACTAATGAAAAACTGTTTTTT. It codes for CASSLVGGTNEKLFF.

The V call is TRBV18, the J call TRBJ2-7; the match to TRBD1 covers 7 bases. Trimming cost V 3 bases and J 5 bases; bases outside gene matches: 4. The CDR3 extends over 13 amino acids. Germline values: CDR1 KGHSH, CDR2 LQKENI. The CDR3 coding sequence is TGTGCCAGCTCACCGGGACAGCAGGACGAGCAGTACTTC. Translation gives CASSPGQQDEQYF.

Remarks on this clone: Different DNA sequences within this sample yield the same CDR3. The J gene is TRBJ1-1, the V gene TRBV30; a possible D gene is TRBD1 (6 bases). CDR1 and CDR2 (germline): GTSNPN, SVGIG (reference sequence). The CDR3 is 14 residues long. V lost 0 bases to trimming and J lost 1 base, with 9 bases between them. CDR3: CAWSVRGGNTEAFF. The CDR3 nucleotides read TGTGCCTGGAGTGTAAGGGGGGGGAACACTGAAGCTTTCTTT.

The CDR3 loop reads CASSPELSSPLHF. CDR3 coding DNA: TGTGCCAGCTCTCCAGAACTGAGTTCACCCCTCCACTTT. The rearrangement uses TRBV18 and TRBJ1-6; D is unresolved. Trimming took off 6 bases at V and 9 bases at J, with 12 bases between the two ends. Germline-derived CDR1 and CDR2 are KGHSH and LQKENI. CDR3 size: 13 residues.

The chain is built from TRBV27 and TRBJ1-6; D is perhaps TRBD1 (5 bases). The germline V gene has CDR1 MNHEY and CDR2 SMNVEV (reference sequence). CDR3 length: 15 amino acids. The V and J ends lost 0 bases and 12 bases respectively, with 15 bases between them. The CDR3 is CASSLSGTAWVPLHF. The CDR3 DNA sequence: TGTGCCAGCAGTTTATCCGGGACTGCCTGGGTACCCCTCCACTTT.

The gene calls are TRBV18 and TRBJ1-5, with TRBD1 matching 8 bases. CDR1 is KGHSH and CDR2 is LQKENI in the germline V gene. Trimming at V came to 4 bases and at J to 0 bases, leaving 5 bases not matched to a gene. This CDR3 is built from 16 residues. The CDR3 DNA sequence: TGTGCCAGCTCACAACGGACAGGGAATAGCAATCAGCCCCAGCATTTT. This encodes CASSQRTGNSNQPQHF.

This chain's CDR3 is CAWHSNRPSRNNEQFF. CDR3 DNA sequence: TGTGCCTGGCACTCGAACAGACCCAGCAGGAACAATGAGCAGTTCTTC. This rearrangement joins TRBV30 to TRBJ2-1; no firm D call. CDR3 length: 16 amino acids. The V and J ends lost 5 bases and 5 bases respectively, with 22 bases between them. CDR1 and CDR2 (germline): GTSNPN, SVGIG (reference sequence).

This clone has just a few counts. The chain employs TRBV5-1 and TRBJ1-4, with D tentatively TRBD1 (6 bases). CDR1 SGHRS and CDR2 YFSETQ come from the germline V gene. V was cut by 5 bases and J by 4 bases, with 18 bases left in between. This CDR3 is 16 amino acids long. The CDR3 sequence: CASRGTSSRGNEKLFF. The CDR3 nucleotides read TGCGCCAGCAGGGGGACATCCTCTCGGGGTAATGAAAAACTGTTTTTT.

V usage is TRBV19 and J usage is TRBJ1-5, with D possibly TRBD1 on 5 matching bases. Trimming stripped 3 bases from V and 5 bases from J, with 11 bases between. The length of the CDR3 is 14 residues. Germline CDR1 is LNHDA and CDR2 is SQIVND (reference sequence). CDR3 region: CASSMGQGHQPQHF. Here the CDR3 DNA reads TGTGCCAGTAGTATGGGGCAGGGACATCAGCCCCAGCATTTT. Full variable domain (missing parts from reference TRBV19 and TRBJ1-5): DGGITQSPKYLFRKEGQNVTLSCEQNLNHDAMYWYRQDPGQGLRLIYYSQIVNDFQKGDIAEGYSVSREKKESFPLTVTSAQKNPTAFYLCASSMGQGHQPQHFGDGTRLSIL.

This chain connects TRBV5-1 to TRBJ2-1; D is perhaps TRBD2 (6 bases). This CDR3 spans 16 amino acids. Germline CDR1 and CDR2: SGHRS and YFSETQ. The V end was cut by 0 bases, the J end by 7 bases, with 17 bases between. The CDR3 spells CASSLEAGGVANEQFF. DNA for the CDR3: TGCGCCAGCAGCTTGGAAGCCGGCGGGGTAGCGAATGAGCAGTTCTTC. Drawing the rest from reference TRBV5-1 and TRBJ2-1, the complete variable domain is KAGVTQTPRYLIKTRGQQVTLSCSPISGHRSVSWYQQTPGQGLQFLFEYFSETQRNKGNFPGRFSGRQFSNSRSEMNVSTLELGDSALYLCASSLEAGGVANEQFFGPGTRLTVL.

The chain employs TRBV7-9 and TRBJ1-4; no reliable D call. The CDR3 spans 14 residues. The V end lost 4 bases, the J end lost 8 bases, and 14 bases lay between the germline ends. The germline CDR1 and CDR2 sequences are SEHNR and FQNEAQ (reference sequence). The CDR3 nucleotides are TGTGCCAGCAGCTCGGGCCTGGCGCCGGAAAAACTGTTTTTT. This gives the protein CASSSGLAPEKLFF.

This rearrangement joins TRBV5-4 to TRBJ2-5; 9 bases fit TRBD1. The better agreement between TRBJ2-7 and the DNA end casts doubt on the J call. This CDR3 region has 15 residues. Germline V gene data show CDR1 as SGHNT and CDR2 as YYREEE (reference sequence). The CDR3 here is CASSWTGATSYEQYF. The CDR3 DNA reads as TGTGCCAGCAGCTGGACAGGGGCGACCTCCTACGAGCAGTACTTC.